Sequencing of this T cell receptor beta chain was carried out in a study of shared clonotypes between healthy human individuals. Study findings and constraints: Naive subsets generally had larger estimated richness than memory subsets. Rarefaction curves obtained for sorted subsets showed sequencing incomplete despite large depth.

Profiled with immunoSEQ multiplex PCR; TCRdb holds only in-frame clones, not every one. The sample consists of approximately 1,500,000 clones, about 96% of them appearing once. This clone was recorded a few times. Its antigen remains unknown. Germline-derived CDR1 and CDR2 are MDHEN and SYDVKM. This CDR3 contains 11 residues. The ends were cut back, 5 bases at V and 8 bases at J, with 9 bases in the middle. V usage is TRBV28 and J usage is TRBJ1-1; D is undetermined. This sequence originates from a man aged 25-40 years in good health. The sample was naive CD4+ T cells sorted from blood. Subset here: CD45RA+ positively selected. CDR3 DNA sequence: TGTGCCAGCAGTCACCAGCCAGAAGCTTTCTTT. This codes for CASSHQPEAFF.